The T cell receptor (beta chain) described here comes from a study of monozygotic twins with inflammatory bowel disease. The CDR3 is made up of 13 amino acids. CDR1 is LGHNA, CDR2 YNFKEQ, per germline. TCRdb re-called the 5' RACE reads and gives one entry per CDR3 protein, without DNA. This repertoire includes some 190,000 distinct CDR3 sequences. Sequencing was performed on blood. The source is a human donor with ulcerative colitis or Crohn's disease, or a healthy co-twin of an affected twin (not recorded which). The chain recombines TRBV4-2 with TRBJ2-7; TCRdb's assignment of TRBD1 cannot be checked, as there is no DNA. CDR3 loop: CASGGDRSGEQYF.